This T cell receptor beta chain stems from a study of technical replicates of blood from a handful of donors. The CDR3 has 16 amino acids. CDR1 MGHRA and CDR2 YSYEKL come from the germline V gene. V trimming: 4 bases; J trimming: 7 bases; junction bases outside the gene matches: 7. Data came from immunoSEQ multiplex PCR; TCRdb stores just in-frame clones and leaves some out. Among roughly 90,000 clones, 85% to 95% were seen once, and the ten largest hold approximately 0.3%. Input material: T cells isolated from PBMCs. The gene calls are TRBV4-1 and TRBJ2-1, with 13 bases identical to TRBD2. This clonotype was obtained from a human donor in good health. DNA for the CDR3: TGCGCCAGCAGCCCCAGACTAGCGGGGGGTACAAATGAGCAGTTCTTC. Translating it yields CASSPRLAGGTNEQFF.